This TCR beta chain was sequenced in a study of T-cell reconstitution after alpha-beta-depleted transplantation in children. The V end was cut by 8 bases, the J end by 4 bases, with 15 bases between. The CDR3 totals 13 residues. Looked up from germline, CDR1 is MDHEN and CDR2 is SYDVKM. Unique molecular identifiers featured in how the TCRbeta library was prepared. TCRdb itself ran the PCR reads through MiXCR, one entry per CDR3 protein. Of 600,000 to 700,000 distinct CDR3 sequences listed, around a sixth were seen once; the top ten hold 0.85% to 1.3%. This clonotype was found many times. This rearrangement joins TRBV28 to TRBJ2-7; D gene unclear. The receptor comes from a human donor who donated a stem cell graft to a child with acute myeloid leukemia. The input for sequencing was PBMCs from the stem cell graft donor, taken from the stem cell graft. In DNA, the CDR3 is TGTGCCAGCTCCCCCCGCAACGGGTACGAGCAGTACGTC. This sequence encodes CASSPRNGYEQYV.